A single T cell receptor beta chain is shown here with its context. These data come from a study of T cell repertoires in ileal Crohn's disease. As to time point: neoterminal ileum biopsy at postoperative endoscopy, about 6 months after surgery. CDR1 and CDR2 (germline): KGHSH, LQKENI. There are 14 residues in the CDR3. Trimming took 3 bases from V and 2 from J, leaving 8 bases between them. TCRdb keeps only in-frame clones here, not all; method: immunoSEQ multiplex PCR. Among roughly 4,000 clones, about 71% were seen once, and the ten largest hold roughly 8.3%. The chain links TRBV18 to TRBJ1-3; a possible D gene is TRBD1 (6 bases). This sequence originates from an adult with Crohn's disease. Sample: ileal tissue. In DNA form, the CDR3 reads TGTGCCAGCTCACCGGACAGCCCTGGAAACACCATATATTTT. This gives the protein CASSPDSPGNTIYF.